The 8 T cell receptor beta chains reported below all come from one sample, sequenced in a study of cytomegalovirus exposure and HLA in healthy donors. TCRdb's table, derived via immunoSEQ multiplex PCR, lists solely in-frame clones and lacks some. The table lists about 130,000 clones, roughly 87% of them singletons. The source material was PBMCs. These receptors were collected from a woman aged 18-29 years in good health and CMV-seropositive.

DNA of the CDR3: TGTGCCAGCTCAAAATCACAGGGGATTGAGGGTGCAGAGACCCAGTACTTC. It yields the protein CASSKSQGIEGAETQYF. The chain combines TRBV18 with TRBJ2-5, with TRBD1 matching over 7 bases. The CDR3 is 17 amino acids. Germline-derived CDR1 and CDR2 are KGHSH and LQKENI. V shed 5 bases and J 4 bases; nucleotides not matched to a gene: 16.

V gene TRBV4-1 combines with J gene TRBJ2-5; tentative D call: TRBD2 (6 bases). CDR1 and CDR2 from the germline V gene are MGHRA and YSYEKL. The CDR3 runs 16 residues. The V and J ends lost 3 bases and 2 bases respectively, with 16 bases between them. The CDR3 DNA reads TGCGCCAGCAGCCATCCGGGGAGGCAAGTTCAAGAGACCCAGTACTTC. This gives the protein CASSHPGRQVQETQYF.

The chain links TRBV7-2 to TRBJ2-3; possibly TRBD2 for D (5 bases). Germline loops: CDR1 SGHTA, CDR2 FQGNSA. Trimming took off 4 bases at V and 0 bases at J, with 17 bases between the two ends. The CDR3 runs 17 residues. CDR3 sequence (DNA): TGTGCCAGCAGCTGGAGGACGGTCACGTTTAGCACAGATACGCAGTATTTT. Translating it yields CASSWRTVTFSTDTQYF.

The chain combines TRBV19 with TRBJ1-1; a possible D gene is TRBD1 (6 bases). Germline CDR1 and CDR2: LNHDA and SQIVND (reference sequence). Trimming cost V 5 bases and J 6 bases, with 13 bases left between them. This CDR3 has 13 residues. The CDR3 coding sequence is TGTGCCAGTAGTGCTGGGGGGGGCCCTGAAGCTTTCTTT. Amino acids: CASSAGGGPEAFF.

This chain links TRBV29-1 with TRBJ2-3; 9 bases are shared with TRBD2. V was clipped by 3 bases and J by 4 bases; unmatched bases: 8. The CDR3 is made up of 15 amino acids. Germline CDR1 is SQVTM and CDR2 is ANQGSEA. CDR3 region: CSVEKAGGFADTQYF. The CDR3 DNA follows: TGCAGCGTTGAGAAAGCGGGGGGTTTCGCAGATACGCAGTATTTT.

The chain joins TRBV29-1 to TRBJ1-1; 8 bases are a match to TRBD1. The CDR3 extends over 12 amino acids. The V and J ends lost 6 bases and 6 bases, in that order; junction bases with no gene match: 6. Germline values: CDR1 SQVTM, CDR2 ANQGSEA. The CDR3 region is CSVARTGPEAFF. In nucleotides, the CDR3 is TGCAGCGTCGCAAGGACAGGGCCTGAAGCTTTCTTT.

This clone was seen only once. The V call is TRBV5-5, the J call TRBJ2-7; 12 nucleotides match TRBD1. Germline assignment: CDR1 SGHKS and CDR2 YYEKEE (reference sequence). V gave up 4 bases and J gave up 6 bases; unmatched junction bases: 5. The CDR3 has 14 residues. The CDR3 loop reads CASSKWDRGLEQYF. In nucleotides, the CDR3 is TGTGCCAGCAGCAAATGGGACAGGGGGCTCGAGCAGTACTTC.

The rearrangement joins TRBV25-1 to TRBJ1-5; no clear D. Germline lookup yields CDR1 MGHDK and CDR2 SYGVNS. V dropped 3 bases and J dropped 0 bases, with 3 bases sitting between them. There are 13 residues in the CDR3. CDR3: CASSDHSNQPQHF. CDR3 coding DNA: TGTGCCAGCAGTGATCATAGCAATCAGCCCCAGCATTTT.